The next 25 T cell receptor beta chains were all read from a single sample in a study of cytomegalovirus exposure and HLA in healthy donors (dated by TCRdb to about 2017). Library preparation used the immunoSEQ multiplex PCR assay. For the multiplex PCR, a mixture combining 60 forward primers for TCR Vbeta segments and 13 reverse primers for TCR Jbeta segments was used. TCRdb obtained this table from immuneACCESS and retained in-frame rearrangements with V and J assigned. These tables miss some clones; where compared with another copy, unresolved V genes account for less than half of the shortfall, and the remainder is unexplained. The sample table contains roughly 120,000 clones; only one count was recorded for less than 75% of them. The top ten constitute less than 2.5% of the sample. The material sequenced was PBMCs. These receptors all come from a woman aged 40-49 years in good health and CMV-seropositive.

This sequence joins TRBV6-5 and TRBJ2-5; D unclear. The CDR3 spans 13 residues. The V end was cut by 5 bases, the J end by 4 bases, with 11 bases between. Germline V CDR1 and CDR2: MNHEY, SVGAGI. The DNA of the CDR3 is TGTGCCAGCAGTGAGACCAGGCGAGAGACCCAGTACTTC. Residues: CASSETRRETQYF.

Points on this clone: Other DNA sequences in the sample encode the same CDR3. The chain employs TRBV5-1 and TRBJ2-2; 9 positions agree with TRBD1. This CDR3 has 18 amino acids. From germline, CDR1 is SGHRS and CDR2 YFSETQ. The J segment lost 4 bases and the V segment lost 0 bases, leaving 10 bases of the junction unmatched. CDR3 nucleotides: TGCGCCAGCAGCTTGGAACAGGGGGCCCTGAATTTCACCGGGGAGCTGTTTTTT. Translated: CASSLEQGALNFTGELFF.

This clone was counted between two and nine times. This sequence joins TRBV7-2 and TRBJ1-1, with D unclear. This CDR3 has 14 residues. Trimming removed 5 bases from V and 4 bases from J, with 14 bases in between. Germline V lookup: CDR1 SGHTA, CDR2 FQGNSA. CDR3 loop: CASSVRLQFTEAFF. The DNA of the CDR3 is TGTGCCAGCAGCGTACGGTTACAGTTCACTGAAGCTTTCTTT.

V usage is TRBV29-1 and J usage is TRBJ1-4, with TRBD1 identical over 7 bases. Germline values: CDR1 SQVTM, CDR2 ANQGSEA. The CDR3 is 14 amino acids. Trimming took 4 bases from V and 3 from J; bases not matched to a gene: 5. CDR3 loop: CSVGKGAANEKLFF. CDR3 DNA sequence: TGCAGCGTTGGAAAGGGGGCAGCTAATGAAAAACTGTTTTTT.

The chain has TRBV5-8 and TRBJ2-1; 9 bases match TRBD2. Germline CDR1 reads SGHTS; CDR2 reads YDEGEE. With V trimmed by 5 bases and J by 0 bases, 12 bases remained unmatched. The CDR3 contains 18 residues. DNA of the CDR3: TGTGCCAGCAGTTCTAGCGGGATCCCAATAAGCTCCTACAATGAGCAGTTCTTC. As protein: CASSSSGIPISSYNEQFF. Complete variable domain (other parts from reference TRBV5-8 and TRBJ2-1): EAGVTQSPTHLIKTRGQQATLRCSPISGHTSVYWYQQALGLGLQFLLWYDEGEERNRGNFPPRFSGRQFPNYSSELNVNALELEDSALYLCASSSSGIPISSYNEQFFGPGTRLTVL.

The table lists this clone with a count of one. Here the CDR3 DNA reads TGTGCCAGCAGTTCAGGGGTCCATAGCAATCAGCCCCAGCATTTT. Its protein product is CASSSGVHSNQPQHF. This chain uses TRBV28 with TRBJ1-5; D perhaps matches TRBD1 (6 bases). V lost 4 bases, J lost 0 bases, and 10 bases lay in between. The germline CDR1 and CDR2 sequences are MDHEN and SYDVKM. CDR3 length equals 15 residues.

The genes are TRBV5-1 and TRBJ2-7; TRBD2 matches 14 bases. The V and J ends lost 4 bases and 3 bases, in that order; junction bases with no gene match: 6. Looked up from germline, CDR1 is SGHRS and CDR2 is YFSETQ. The CDR3 spans 16 residues. Written as DNA, the CDR3 is TGCGCCAGCAGCGAAGGGACTAGCGGGAGTCTCTACGAGCAGTACTTC. It is translated as CASSEGTSGSLYEQYF.

V gene TRBV4-3 combines with J gene TRBJ1-2; the D is unclear. The CDR3 consists of 15 residues. Germline V gives CDR1 LGHNA, CDR2 YSLEER. Between the trimmed V and J ends, which lost 0 bases and 4 bases, there was a span of 12 bases. This chain's CDR3 is CASSQEYAGSYGYTF. The DNA of the CDR3 is TGCGCCAGCAGCCAAGAATATGCGGGTTCCTATGGCTACACCTTC.

The chain is built from TRBV5-1 and TRBJ1-3; tentative D call: TRBD1 (6 bases). Trimming took 1 base from V and 0 from J, leaving 17 bases between them. Germline CDR1 is SGHRS and CDR2 is YFSETQ. The CDR3 is 18 amino acids. CDR3 DNA: TGCGCCAGCAGCTTGTCGTCCGGGGGGCCGCGCTCTGGAAACACCATATATTTT. It codes for CASSLSSGGPRSGNTIYF. Filled out from reference TRBV5-1 and TRBJ1-3, the complete variable domain reads KAGVTQTPRYLIKTRGQQVTLSCSPISGHRSVSWYQQTPGQGLQFLFEYFSETQRNKGNFPGRFSGRQFSNSRSEMNVSTLELGDSALYLCASSLSSGGPRSGNTIYFGEGSWLTVV.

The V and J genes are TRBV18 and TRBJ2-5; possible D gene TRBD2, 6 bases. The germline V and J ends were trimmed by 4 bases and 2 bases, with 11 bases remaining between them. Germline V gene data show CDR1 as KGHSH and CDR2 as LQKENI. There are 14 residues in the CDR3. The CDR3 sequence is CASSRSRGQETQYF. The CDR3 bases are TGTGCCAGCTCACGGTCCCGGGGGCAAGAGACCCAGTACTTC.

CDR3 loop: CASSQLASVITDTQYF. In nucleotides, the CDR3 is TGTGCCAGCAGCCAACTAGCGAGCGTAATCACAGATACGCAGTATTTT. The genes are TRBV2 and TRBJ2-3; 7 bases align to TRBD2. Germline CDR1 SNHLY, CDR2 FYNNEI. CDR3 length equals 16 residues. Losses at the gene ends were 6 bases for V and 2 bases for J; bases not matched to a gene: 11.

V gene TRBV4-3 combines with J gene TRBJ1-2; TRBD1 is a possible D gene (6 bases). The CDR3 consists of 14 residues. Deletions cut 7 bases from V and 7 bases from J, with 19 bases between. Germline CDR1 is LGHNA and CDR2 is YSLEER. CDR3 loop: CASKRSRGQGGYTF. In DNA form, the CDR3 reads TGCGCCAGCAAACGGTCGCGGGGGCAAGGTGGCTACACCTTC.

V and J are TRBV19 and TRBJ1-5; possibly TRBD1 for D (6 bases). Germline loops: CDR1 LNHDA, CDR2 SQIVND (reference sequence). V lost 1 base and J 2 bases, leaving 15 bases between the germline ends. The length of the CDR3 is 17 residues. DNA of the CDR3: TGTGCCAGTAGTATAGGGGTGTTCAGGGGCGGCAATCAGCCCCAGCATTTT. Its protein is CASSIGVFRGGNQPQHF.

This clone has a single count. V gene TRBV7-2 combines with J gene TRBJ2-1; TRBD1 aligns across 9 bases. Germline CDR1 reads SGHTA; CDR2 reads FQGNSA. V lost 5 bases and J lost 13; bases outside the gene matches: 12. This CDR3 spans 14 amino acids. The CDR3 loop reads CASSLTGGLGPQFF. The CDR3 nucleotides read TGTGCCAGCAGCCTAACAGGGGGCCTGGGACCCCAGTTCTTC.

The chain employs TRBV7-3 and TRBJ2-5; D is possibly TRBD2 (5 bases). This CDR3 region has 12 residues. The germline gives CDR1 SGHTA, CDR2 FQGTGA. Deletions cut 1 base from V and 5 bases from J, with 5 bases between. The DNA of the CDR3 is TGTGCCAGCAGCTTAAGCGGGGAGACCCAGTACTTC. Translating gives CASSLSGETQYF.

CDR3 DNA: TGTGCCTGGAGTAAGACGGGACTAGCGGTCACAGATACGCAGTATTTT. As protein: CAWSKTGLAVTDTQYF. V gene TRBV30 combines with J gene TRBJ2-3; TRBD2 matches 11 bases. The CDR3 has 16 residues. The V gene's germline CDR1 is GTSNPN and CDR2 SVGIG (reference sequence). Trimming cost V 2 bases and J 2 bases; bases outside gene matches: 6.

This chain connects TRBV2 to TRBJ1-1; 8 bases map to TRBD1. The CDR3 extends over 15 amino acids. Germline V lookup: CDR1 SNHLY, CDR2 FYNNEI. Germline trimming cut 9 bases from V and 1 base from J; bases unmatched to any gene: 10. CDR3 sequence: CASNSRDRKNTEAFF. CDR3 sequence (DNA): TGTGCCAGTAACAGCCGGGACAGGAAGAACACTGAAGCTTTCTTT.

The CDR3 nucleotides are TGTGCCAGCAGCCTGGACAGGGGATCTGCTAACTATGGCTACACCTTC. As protein: CASSLDRGSANYGYTF. The chain links TRBV7-9 to TRBJ1-2; 9 nucleotides line up with TRBD1. The germline CDR1 and CDR2 sequences are SEHNR and FQNEAQ (reference sequence). The CDR3 consists of 16 residues. V was pared by 5 bases and J by 0 bases, with 7 bases of the junction left unmatched.

The V and J genes are TRBV7-6 and TRBJ2-2, with 7 bases that match TRBD1. The CDR3 has 15 residues. The V segment lost 5 bases and the J segment 3 bases; nucleotides outside the gene matches: 6. Germline-derived CDR1 and CDR2 are SGHVS and FNYEAQ. CDR3 nucleotide sequence: TGTGCCAGCAGCAAAAGACAGGGAGACACCGGGGAGCTGTTTTTT. It codes for CASSKRQGDTGELFF.

V usage is TRBV9 and J usage is TRBJ2-7; no clear D. The V and J ends lost 0 bases and 2 bases respectively, with 9 bases between them. The CDR3 runs 14 residues. The germline V gene has CDR1 SGDLS and CDR2 YYNGEE. Here the CDR3 DNA reads TGTGCCAGCAGCGTAGTATCAGATACCTACGAGCAGTACTTC. Translation gives CASSVVSDTYEQYF.

J is TRBJ1-4 and V is TRBV30; TRBD1 aligns across 7 bases. The CDR3 contains 14 residues. Trimming cost V 0 bases and J 3 bases; bases outside gene matches: 1. Germline CDR1 GTSNPN, CDR2 SVGIG (reference sequence). CDR3 nucleotides: TGTGCCTGGAGTGTAGGGACAGCTAATGAAAAACTGTTTTTT. Its translation: CAWSVGTANEKLFF.

With regard to this clone: This specimen includes other DNA sequences encoding the same CDR3. The V and J genes are TRBV7-2 and TRBJ1-6, with TRBD1 identical over 7 bases. Germline-derived CDR1 and CDR2 are SGHTA and FQGNSA. The CDR3 runs to 14 residues. Trimming cost V 3 bases and J 10 bases; bases outside gene matches: 6. CDR3 DNA sequence: TGTGCCAGCAGCTTGACAGGGACGGACTCACCCCTCCACTTT. As protein: CASSLTGTDSPLHF. The variable domain in full, with the rest retrieved from reference TRBV7-2 and TRBJ1-6, is GAGVSQSPSNKVTEKGKDVELRCDPISGHTALYWYRQSLGQGLEFLIYFQGNSAPDKSGLPSDRFSAERTGGSVSTLTIQRTQQEDSAVYLCASSLTGTDSPLHFGNGTRLTVT.

This chain connects TRBV5-4 to TRBJ2-3, with D possibly TRBD1 on 5 matching bases. This CDR3 is 16 amino acids long. V gave up 2 bases and J gave up 1 base, with 14 bases separating them. Germline CDR1 SGHNT, CDR2 YYREEE (reference sequence). The CDR3, as DNA: TGTGCCAGCAGCTTAAGGGGTCCGGCGGGCACAGATACGCAGTATTTT. It encodes CASSLRGPAGTDTQYF.

The V call is TRBV5-1, the J call TRBJ2-5; possible D gene TRBD1, 6 bases. The CDR3 covers 15 residues. The V and J ends lost 0 bases and 2 bases respectively, with 11 bases between them. Germline assignment: CDR1 SGHRS and CDR2 YFSETQ. The CDR3 is CASSLVLGQQETQYF. The CDR3 DNA reads as TGCGCCAGCAGCTTGGTTTTAGGACAGCAAGAGACCCAGTACTTC.

The chain uses TRBV4-2 and TRBJ1-1, with TRBD1 identical over 7 bases. This CDR3 is 14 amino acids long. Germline CDR1 and CDR2: LGHNA and YNFKEQ. Unmatched junction bases numbered 4, after V lost 4 bases and J lost 2 bases. The CDR3 here is CASSRGTDNTEAFF. Here the CDR3 DNA reads TGTGCCAGCAGCCGTGGGACAGATAACACTGAAGCTTTCTTT.